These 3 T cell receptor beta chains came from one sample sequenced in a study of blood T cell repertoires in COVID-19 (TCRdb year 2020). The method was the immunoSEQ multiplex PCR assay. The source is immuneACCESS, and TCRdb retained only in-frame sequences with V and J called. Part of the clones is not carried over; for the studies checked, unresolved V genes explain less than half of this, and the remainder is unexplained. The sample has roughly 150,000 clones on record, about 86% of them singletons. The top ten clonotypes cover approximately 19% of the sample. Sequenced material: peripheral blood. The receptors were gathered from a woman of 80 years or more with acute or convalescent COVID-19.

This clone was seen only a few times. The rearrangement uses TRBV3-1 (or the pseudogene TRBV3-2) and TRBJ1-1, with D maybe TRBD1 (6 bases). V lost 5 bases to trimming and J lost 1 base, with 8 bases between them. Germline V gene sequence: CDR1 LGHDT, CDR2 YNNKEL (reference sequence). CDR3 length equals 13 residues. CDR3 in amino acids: CASSLQGNTEAFF. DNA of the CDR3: TGTGCCAGCAGCTTACAGGGGAACACTGAAGCTTTCTTT.

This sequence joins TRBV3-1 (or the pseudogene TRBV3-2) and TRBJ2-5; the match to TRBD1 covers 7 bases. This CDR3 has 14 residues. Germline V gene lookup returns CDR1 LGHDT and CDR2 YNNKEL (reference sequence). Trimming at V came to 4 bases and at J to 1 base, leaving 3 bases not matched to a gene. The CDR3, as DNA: TGTGCCAGCAGCCGTGGACAGGTCCAAGAGACCCAGTACTTC. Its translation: CASSRGQVQETQYF.

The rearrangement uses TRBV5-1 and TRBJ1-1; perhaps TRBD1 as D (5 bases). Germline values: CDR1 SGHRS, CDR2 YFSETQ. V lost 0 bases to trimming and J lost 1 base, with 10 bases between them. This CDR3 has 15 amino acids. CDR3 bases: TGCGCCAGCAGCTTGGGGACACAGAGGAACACTGAAGCTTTCTTT. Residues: CASSLGTQRNTEAFF.